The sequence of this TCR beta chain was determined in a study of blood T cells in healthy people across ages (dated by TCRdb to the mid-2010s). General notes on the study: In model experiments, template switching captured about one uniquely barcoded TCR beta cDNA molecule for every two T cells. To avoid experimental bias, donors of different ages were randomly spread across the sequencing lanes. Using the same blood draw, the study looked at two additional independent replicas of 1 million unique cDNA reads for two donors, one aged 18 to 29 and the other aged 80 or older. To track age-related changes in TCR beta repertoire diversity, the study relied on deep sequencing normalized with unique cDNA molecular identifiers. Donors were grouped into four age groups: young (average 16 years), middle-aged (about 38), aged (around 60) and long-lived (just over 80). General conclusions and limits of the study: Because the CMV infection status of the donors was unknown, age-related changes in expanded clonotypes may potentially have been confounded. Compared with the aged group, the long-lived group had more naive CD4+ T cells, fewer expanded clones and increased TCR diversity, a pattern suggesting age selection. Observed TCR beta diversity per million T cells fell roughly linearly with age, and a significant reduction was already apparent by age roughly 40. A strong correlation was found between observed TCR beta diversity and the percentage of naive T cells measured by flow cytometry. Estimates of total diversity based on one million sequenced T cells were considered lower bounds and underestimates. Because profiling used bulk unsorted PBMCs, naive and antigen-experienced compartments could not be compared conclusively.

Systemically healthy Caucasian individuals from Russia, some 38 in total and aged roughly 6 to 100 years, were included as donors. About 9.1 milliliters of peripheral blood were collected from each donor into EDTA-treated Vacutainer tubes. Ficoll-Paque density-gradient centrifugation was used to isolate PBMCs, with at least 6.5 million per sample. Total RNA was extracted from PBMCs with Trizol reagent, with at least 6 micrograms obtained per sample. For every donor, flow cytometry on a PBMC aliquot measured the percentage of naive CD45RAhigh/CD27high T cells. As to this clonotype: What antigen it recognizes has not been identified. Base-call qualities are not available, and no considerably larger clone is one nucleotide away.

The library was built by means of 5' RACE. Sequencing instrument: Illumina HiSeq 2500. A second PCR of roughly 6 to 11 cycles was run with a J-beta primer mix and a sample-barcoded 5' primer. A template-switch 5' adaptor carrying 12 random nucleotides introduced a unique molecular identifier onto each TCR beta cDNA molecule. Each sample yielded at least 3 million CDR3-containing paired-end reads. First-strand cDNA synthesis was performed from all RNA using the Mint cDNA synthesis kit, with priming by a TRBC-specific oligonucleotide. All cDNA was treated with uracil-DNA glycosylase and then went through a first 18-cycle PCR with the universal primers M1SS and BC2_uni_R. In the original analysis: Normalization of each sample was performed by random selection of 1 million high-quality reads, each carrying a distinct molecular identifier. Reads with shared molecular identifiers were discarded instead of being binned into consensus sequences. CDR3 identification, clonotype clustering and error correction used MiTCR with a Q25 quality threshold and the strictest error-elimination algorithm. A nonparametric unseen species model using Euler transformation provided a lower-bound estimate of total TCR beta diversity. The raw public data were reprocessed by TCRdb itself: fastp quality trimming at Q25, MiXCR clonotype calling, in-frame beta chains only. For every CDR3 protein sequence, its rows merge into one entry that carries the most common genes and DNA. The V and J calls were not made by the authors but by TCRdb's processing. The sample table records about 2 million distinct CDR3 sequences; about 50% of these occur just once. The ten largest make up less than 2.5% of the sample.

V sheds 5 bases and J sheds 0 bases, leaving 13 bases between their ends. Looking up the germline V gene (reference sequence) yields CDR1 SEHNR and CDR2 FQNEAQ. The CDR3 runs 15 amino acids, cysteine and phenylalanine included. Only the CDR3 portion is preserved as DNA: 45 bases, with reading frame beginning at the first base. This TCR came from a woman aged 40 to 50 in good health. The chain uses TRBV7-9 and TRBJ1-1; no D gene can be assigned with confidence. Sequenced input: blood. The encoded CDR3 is CASSHRGQMNTEAFF. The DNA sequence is TGTGCCAGCAGCCACCGTGGGCAGATGAACACTGAAGCTTTCTTT. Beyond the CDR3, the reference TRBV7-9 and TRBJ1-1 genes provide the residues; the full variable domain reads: DTGVSQNPRHKITKRGQNVTFRCDPISEHNRLYWYRQTLGQGPEFLTYFQNEAQLEKSRLLSDRFSAERPKGSFSTLEIQRTEQGDSAMYLCASSHRGQMNTEAFFGQGTRLTVV.